What follows are 28 T cell receptor beta chains derived from one specimen sequenced in a study (dated by TCRdb to the mid-2010s). The library was produced with 5' RACE. Sequencing was performed on an Illumina MiSeq. The raw public data were reprocessed by TCRdb itself: fastp quality trimming at Q25, MiXCR clonotype calling, in-frame beta chains only. Every CDR3 protein is listed once, alongside the most common genes and DNA of its rows. This sample comprises about 40,000 distinct CDR3 sequences, 18% of them detected only once. Around 2.8% of the sample rests with the top ten. The sample consisted of naive CD4+ T cells sorted from a lymph node. This specimen's cell subset or site label, interpreted: naive CD4+ T cells, CD4+CD45RA+CD25-. These receptors were collected from a female donor with breast cancer.

This clonotype was counted a few times. This chain joins TRBV4-1 and TRBJ1-3; 10 nucleotides align to TRBD1. Trimming removed 1 base from V and 9 bases from J; junction bases left unmatched: 9. The CDR3 totals 16 residues. Germline assignment: CDR1 MGHRA and CDR2 YSYEKL. Here the CDR3 reads CASSQALGTGEATIYF. CDR3 nucleotides: TGCGCCAGCAGCCAAGCTCTCGGGACAGGGGAAGCCACCATATATTTT.

As for this clonotype: Possible read error: a much larger clone is one base away. The V and J genes are TRBV7-3 and TRBJ1-6, with TRBD1 as a possible D gene (6 bases). This CDR3 is 14 amino acids long. Germline V gene data show CDR1 as SGHTA and CDR2 as FQGTGA. The CDR3 DNA sequence: TGTGCCAGCAGCTTAAGGCAGGGGAATTCACCCATCCACTTT. Protein product: CASSLRQGNSPIHF.

Turning to this clonotype: It may be a read error: a sequence one base away is much more abundant. V gene TRBV5-1 combines with J gene TRBJ2-2, with D perhaps given as TRBD1 or TRBD2 (5 bases each). This CDR3 has 13 residues. Trimming cost V 4 bases and J 6 bases, with 10 bases left between them. Germline lookup yields CDR1 SGHRS and CDR2 YFSETQ. The CDR3 is CASSLGAAGELFF. CDR3 DNA: TGCGCCAGCAGCCTCGGGGCGGCCGGGGAGCTGTTTTTT.

There are a few counts of this clonotype. The chain has TRBV28 and TRBJ2-7; weak D call: TRBD1 (6 bases). Germline-derived CDR1 and CDR2 are MDHEN and SYDVKM. This CDR3 has 14 residues. V lost 5 bases and J lost 2, with 13 bases in between. The CDR3 sequence is CASSTRRGTYEQYF. The CDR3 region has the DNA TGTGCCAGCAGTACCCGCAGGGGAACCTACGAGCAGTACTTC.

A remark on this clonotype: This may be a read error, as it is one base from a much larger clone. The genes are TRBV20-1 and TRBJ2-4; TRBD2 might be the D (5 bases). Trimming left V 3 bases short and J 0 bases short, with 6 bases between. This CDR3 spans 13 amino acids. The germline gives CDR1 DFQATT, CDR2 SNEGSKA (reference sequence). Written as DNA, the CDR3 is TGCAGTGCTAGCGGGGTAGCCAAAAACATTCAGTACTTC. Translation gives CSASGVAKNIQYF.

Concerning this clonotype itself: A much larger clone differs by one base, so this may be a read error. The J gene is TRBJ2-3, the V gene TRBV5-1; 10 bases align to TRBD2. Germline V CDR1 and CDR2: SGHRS, YFSETQ. V shed 7 bases and J 5 bases; nucleotides not matched to a gene: 7. The CDR3 contains 14 residues. CDR3 sequence reads: CASGPGLAEDTQYF. The CDR3, as DNA: TGCGCCAGCGGCCCCGGACTAGCGGAAGATACGCAGTATTTT.

This clonotype was seen many times. For the CDR3, the DNA is TGCGCCAGCAGCCGTCGACAGGGTGAAAATTCACCCCTCCACTTT. Protein sequence: CASSRRQGENSPLHF. The chain links TRBV4-3 to TRBJ1-6; 7 positions agree with TRBD1. CDR3 length: 15 amino acids. Germline V gene lookup returns CDR1 LGHNA and CDR2 YSLEER. The ends lost 4 bases at V and 7 bases at J; junction bases unmatched: 7.

This clonotype was detected only a few times. The gene calls are TRBV20-1 and TRBJ2-5, with D tentatively TRBD2 (5 bases). The germline gives CDR1 DFQATT, CDR2 SNEGSKA (reference sequence). CDR3 size: 12 residues. V gave up 0 bases and J gave up 4 bases, with 6 bases separating them. CDR3: CSARDGRETQYF. CDR3 coding DNA: TGCAGTGCTAGAGATGGGAGAGAGACCCAGTACTTC.

The chain joins TRBV7-2 to TRBJ1-2, with D maybe TRBD1 (5 bases). V was pared by 5 bases and J by 1 base, with 8 bases between. The germline CDR1 and CDR2 sequences are SGHTA and FQGNSA. The CDR3 is 13 residues long. Written as DNA, the CDR3 is TGTGCCAGCAGCAAAGACAGTAACTATGGCTACACCTTC. Protein sequence: CASSKDSNYGYTF.

This clonotype was picked up a small number of times. This chain joins TRBV5-1 and TRBJ2-2; 8 nucleotides match TRBD2. Germline trimming cut 4 bases from V and 2 bases from J; bases unmatched to any gene: 10. The CDR3 extends over 17 amino acids. The germline V gene has CDR1 SGHRS and CDR2 YFSETQ. CDR3 DNA: TGCGCCAGCAGCCACACCGGAAGCGGGAGCAACACCGGGGAGCTGTTTTTT. Translated: CASSHTGSGSNTGELFF.

This clonotype has more than one count but fewer than ten. Relative to the germline gene, one junction end is altered; a read error may explain this. The chain recombines TRBV7-9 with TRBJ2-7, with 13 positions matching TRBD2. The CDR3 loop spans 16 amino acids. The V gene's germline CDR1 is SEHNR and CDR2 FQNEAQ (reference sequence). CDR3 coding DNA: TGTGCCGGCAGCATCACCGGGACTAGCGGGGCCTACGAGCAGTACTTC. Translating it yields CAGSITGTSGAYEQYF.

V and J are TRBV11-2 and TRBJ2-1, with D maybe TRBD2 (5 bases). Germline-derived CDR1 and CDR2 are SGHAT and FQNNGV. The CDR3 is 14 residues long. V lost 1 base and J 9 bases, leaving 13 bases between the germline ends. CDR3 bases: TGTGCCAGCAGCTTAGGTCACTCCGCGGGTGAGCAGTTCTTC. Translation: CASSLGHSAGEQFF.

The V and J genes are TRBV6-2 or TRBV6-3 and TRBJ1-2; no clear D gene. Trimming left V 4 bases short and J 1 base short, with 4 bases between. CDR3 length: 12 residues. In germline, CDR1 is MNHEY, CDR2 SVGEGT. The CDR3 reads CASSLVNYGYTF. The CDR3 DNA is TGTGCCAGCAGTTTAGTTAACTATGGCTACACCTTC.

The chain links TRBV20-1 to TRBJ2-7; TRBD1 agrees at 10 bases. Germline values: CDR1 DFQATT, CDR2 SNEGSKA (reference sequence). The CDR3 extends over 13 amino acids. J lost 3 bases, V lost 4 bases, and 3 bases had no gene match. The CDR3 coding sequence is TGCAGTGCTACAGGACAGGGGGGCTACGAGCAGTACTTC. This translates into CSATGQGGYEQYF.

A remark on this clonotype: The junction departs from germline at one end; a sequencing error may be responsible. This chain uses TRBV12-3 or TRBV12-4 with TRBJ2-5; 10 positions agree with TRBD2. This CDR3 region has 14 residues. The CDR3 protein is CASRSGTSVVTRYF. The CDR3 nucleotides are TGTGCCAGCAGATCCGGGACTAGCGTTGTGACCCGGTACTTC.

The chain carries TRBV7-2 and TRBJ2-2; 7 bases are a match to TRBD1. Germline CDR1 SGHTA, CDR2 FQGNSA. CDR3 size: 16 residues. V trimming: 1 base; J trimming: 5 bases; junction bases outside the gene matches: 7. This chain's CDR3 is CASSLGGGMATGELFF. In nucleotides, the CDR3 is TGTGCCAGCAGCTTAGGAGGGGGCATGGCGACCGGGGAGCTGTTTTTT.

This clonotype turned up a few times. The chain employs TRBV7-3 and TRBJ2-3; no reliable D call. Trimming took 5 bases from V and 0 from J, leaving 15 bases between them. Germline values: CDR1 SGHTA, CDR2 FQGTGA. The CDR3 consists of 16 residues. CDR3 sequence (DNA): TGTGCCAGCAGCCCCACGGGTCTATCTAGCACAGATACGCAGTATTTT. Encoded protein: CASSPTGLSSTDTQYF. Variable domain in full (rest from reference TRBV7-3 and TRBJ2-3): GAGVSQTPSNKVTEKGKYVELRCDPISGHTALYWYRQSLGQGPEFLIYFQGTGAADDSGLPNDRFFAVRPEGSVSTLKIQRTERGDSAVYLCASSPTGLSSTDTQYFGPGTRLTVL.

The chain recombines TRBV2 with TRBJ2-3, with TRBD2 matching over 10 bases. CDR1 and CDR2 from the germline V gene are SNHLY and FYNNEI. The CDR3 has 15 amino acids. V gave up 6 bases and J gave up 1 base; unmatched junction bases: 4. The CDR3 loop is CASRTGTSGTDTQYF. The CDR3 DNA follows: TGTGCCAGCAGGACCGGGACTAGCGGCACAGATACGCAGTATTTT. Based on the CDR3 plus reference TRBV2 and TRBJ2-3, the full variable domain is EPEVTQTPSHQVTQMGQEVILRCVPISNHLYFYWYRQILGQKVEFLVSFYNNEISEKSEIFDDQFSVERPDGSNFTLKIRSTKLEDSAMYFCASRTGTSGTDTQYFGPGTRLTVL.

This clonotype appeared a few times. The chain joins TRBV6-6 to TRBJ2-1, with 11 bases lining up with TRBD2. J was trimmed by 8 bases and V by 6 bases; bases with no gene match: 12. Per germline, CDR1 MNHNY and CDR2 SVGAGI (reference sequence). This CDR3 is built from 16 residues. For the CDR3, the DNA is TGTGCCAGCAGAGAAGTTAGCGGGGGGGCAGGCTATGAGCAGTTCTTC. Residues: CASREVSGGAGYEQFF.

This clonotype turned up a few times. The gene calls are TRBV9 and TRBJ1-3; D is undetermined. The CDR3 has 15 amino acids. Germline V gives CDR1 SGDLS, CDR2 YYNGEE. Trimming removed 0 bases at V and 0 bases at J, with 7 bases between. The CDR3 coding sequence is TGTGCCAGCAGCGTAGTCGGAGGCTCTGGAAACACCATATATTTT. Translated: CASSVVGGSGNTIYF. Using reference TRBV9 and TRBJ1-3 for the parts outside the CDR3, the full variable domain is DSGVTQTPKHLITATGQRVTLRCSPRSGDLSVYWYQQSLDQGLQFLIQYYNGEERAKGNILERFSAQQFPDLHSELNLSSLELGDSALYFCASSVVGGSGNTIYFGEGSWLTVV.

The chain carries TRBV7-8 and TRBJ2-7, with D maybe TRBD1 (5 bases). Per the germline V gene, CDR1 is SGHVS and CDR2 is FQNEAQ. The CDR3 is 16 residues long. Trimming pared 4 bases from V and 2 bases from J, leaving 18 bases between. This CDR3 reads CASSSKTVMNPYEQYF. In DNA, the CDR3 is TGTGCCAGCAGCTCTAAGACAGTTATGAATCCCTACGAGCAGTACTTC.

The table lists this clonotype with many counts. The chain is built from TRBV4-1 and TRBJ1-2, with 8 bases lining up with TRBD1. The germline V gene has CDR1 MGHRA and CDR2 YSYEKL. The CDR3 spans 15 residues. V lost 3 bases, J lost 3 bases, and 6 bases stayed unmatched. CDR3 nucleotide sequence: TGCGCCAGCAGCCAGCCCGGACAGGGATACTATGGCTACACCTTC. It translates to CASSQPGQGYYGYTF.

This chain connects TRBV21-1 to TRBJ2-6; TRBD2, the table's D call, lacks a check against the DNA. TRBV21-1 is a pseudogene segment. This CDR3 region has 22 residues. CDR3 protein: CASSTKRYCWREHGAGANVLTF. The CDR3, as DNA: TGTGCCAGCAGCACGAAAAGGTACTGCTGGCGGGAGCACGGTGCCGGGGCCAACGTCCTGACTTTC.

Ten or more counts support this clonotype. J is TRBJ1-5 and V is TRBV9, with TRBD1 matching 7 bases. CDR3 length: 15 residues. Germline V gene data show CDR1 as SGDLS and CDR2 as YYNGEE. Trimming cost V 0 bases and J 2 bases; bases outside gene matches: 2. Here the CDR3 DNA reads TGTGCCAGCAGCGTAGGACAGGGAGGCAATCAGCCCCAGCATTTT. Translated: CASSVGQGGNQPQHF.

By sample share, this clonotype is medium-sized (0.01 to 0.1%). The chain recombines TRBV20-1 with TRBJ2-5, with 13 bases identical to TRBD2. Germline CDR1 reads DFQATT; CDR2 reads SNEGSKA (reference sequence). The CDR3 sequence is 15 residues long. Trimming at V came to 2 bases and at J to 2 bases, leaving 2 bases not matched to a gene. The CDR3 here is CSARQGLAGQETQYF. DNA of the CDR3: TGCAGTGCTAGACAGGGACTAGCGGGGCAAGAGACCCAGTACTTC.

This clonotype was seen only a few times. The V call is TRBV12-3 or TRBV12-4, the J call TRBJ2-7; tentative D call: TRBD1 (6 bases). The V end lost 5 bases, the J end lost 0 bases, and 17 bases lay between the germline ends. The CDR3 sequence is 16 residues long. This CDR3 is CASSPVDRSSSYEQYF. The DNA for the CDR3 is TGTGCCAGCAGTCCTGTGGACAGATCTAGCTCCTACGAGCAGTACTTC.

This clonotype was observed at least ten times. The rearrangement joins TRBV13 to TRBJ2-7, with D hard to call. CDR3 length equals 14 residues. Germline V gene data show CDR1 as PRHDT and CDR2 as FYEKMQ (reference sequence). Between the trimmed V and J ends, which lost 8 bases and 1 base, there was a span of 15 bases. CDR3 amino acids: CASQESRVSYEQYF. CDR3 sequence (DNA): TGTGCCAGCCAAGAGAGTCGGGTTTCCTACGAGCAGTACTTC. Supplemented by reference TRBV13 and TRBJ2-7, the full variable domain reads AAGVIQSPRHLIKEKRETATLKCYPIPRHDTVYWYQQGPGQDPQFLISFYEKMQSDKGSIPDRFSAQQFSDYHSELNMSSLELGDSALYFCASQESRVSYEQYFGPGTRLTVT.

This chain connects TRBV12-3 or TRBV12-4 to TRBJ1-5, with D unclear. The CDR3 contains 13 residues. Trimming removed 1 base from V and 6 bases from J, with 7 bases in between. The CDR3 DNA is TGTGCCAGCAGTTTAGACGGAGGTCAGCCCCAGCATTTT. It specifies CASSLDGGQPQHF.